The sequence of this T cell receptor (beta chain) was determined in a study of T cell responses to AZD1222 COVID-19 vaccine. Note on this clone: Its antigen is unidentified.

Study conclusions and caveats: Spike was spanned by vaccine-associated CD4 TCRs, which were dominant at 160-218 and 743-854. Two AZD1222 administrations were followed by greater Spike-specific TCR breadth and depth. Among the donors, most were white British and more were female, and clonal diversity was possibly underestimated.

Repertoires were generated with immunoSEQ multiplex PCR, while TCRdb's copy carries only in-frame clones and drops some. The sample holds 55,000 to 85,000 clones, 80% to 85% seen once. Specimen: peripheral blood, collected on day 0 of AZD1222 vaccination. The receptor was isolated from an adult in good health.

Written as DNA, the CDR3 is TGTGCCAGCAGCTTAGCAGCGGGGGGACTGAAACAAGAGACCCAGTACTTC. Translated, it gives CASSLAAGGLKQETQYF. The V call is TRBV7-2, the J call TRBJ2-5; the match to TRBD2 covers 9 bases. Germline-derived CDR1 and CDR2 are SGHTA and FQGNSA. The V gene end was trimmed by 0 bases and the J gene end by 2 bases; junction bases not matched to a gene: 7. This CDR3 contains 17 residues.